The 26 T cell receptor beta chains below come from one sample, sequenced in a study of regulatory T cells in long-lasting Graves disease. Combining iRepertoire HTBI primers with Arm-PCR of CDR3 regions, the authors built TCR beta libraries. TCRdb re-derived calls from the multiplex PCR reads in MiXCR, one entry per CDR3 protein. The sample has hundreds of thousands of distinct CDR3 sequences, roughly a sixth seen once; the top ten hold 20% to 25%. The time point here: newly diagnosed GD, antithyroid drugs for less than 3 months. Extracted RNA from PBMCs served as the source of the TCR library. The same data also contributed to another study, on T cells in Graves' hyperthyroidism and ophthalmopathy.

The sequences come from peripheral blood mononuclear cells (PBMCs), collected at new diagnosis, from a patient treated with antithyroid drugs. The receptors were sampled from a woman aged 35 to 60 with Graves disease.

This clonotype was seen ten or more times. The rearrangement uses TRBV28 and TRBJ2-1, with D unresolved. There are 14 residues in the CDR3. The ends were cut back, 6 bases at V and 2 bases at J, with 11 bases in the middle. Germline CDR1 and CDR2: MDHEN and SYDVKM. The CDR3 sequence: CASSSFDPYNEQFF. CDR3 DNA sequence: TGTGCCAGCAGCTCCTTTGATCCCTACAATGAGCAGTTCTTC.

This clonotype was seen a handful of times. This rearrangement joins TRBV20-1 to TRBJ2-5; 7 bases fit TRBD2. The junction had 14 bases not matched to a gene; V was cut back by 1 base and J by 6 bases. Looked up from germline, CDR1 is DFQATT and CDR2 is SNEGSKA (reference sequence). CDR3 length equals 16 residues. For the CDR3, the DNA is TGCAGTGCTAGAGCCCCGCTAGCGGTTTCCGTAAAGACCCAGTACTTC. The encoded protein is CSARAPLAVSVKTQYF.

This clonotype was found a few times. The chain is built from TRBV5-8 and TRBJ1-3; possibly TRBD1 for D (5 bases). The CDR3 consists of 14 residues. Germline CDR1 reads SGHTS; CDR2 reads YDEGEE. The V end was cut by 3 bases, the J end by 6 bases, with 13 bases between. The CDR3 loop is CASSSRGSENTIYF. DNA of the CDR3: TGTGCCAGCAGCTCGAGGGGATCGGAAAACACCATATATTTT.

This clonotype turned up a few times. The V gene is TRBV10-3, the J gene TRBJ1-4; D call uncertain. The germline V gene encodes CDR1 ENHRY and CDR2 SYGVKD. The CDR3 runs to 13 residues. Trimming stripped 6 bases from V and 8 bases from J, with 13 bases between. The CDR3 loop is CAISTTGSEKLFF. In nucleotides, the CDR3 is TGTGCCATCAGCACAACTGGCTCCGAAAAACTGTTTTTT.

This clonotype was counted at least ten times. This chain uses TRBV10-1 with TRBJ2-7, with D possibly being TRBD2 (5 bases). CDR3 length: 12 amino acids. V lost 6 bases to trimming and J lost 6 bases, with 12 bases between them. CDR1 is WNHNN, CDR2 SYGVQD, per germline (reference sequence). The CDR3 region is CASSWGEGEQYF. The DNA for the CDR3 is TGCGCCAGCAGCTGGGGTGAGGGCGAGCAGTACTTC.

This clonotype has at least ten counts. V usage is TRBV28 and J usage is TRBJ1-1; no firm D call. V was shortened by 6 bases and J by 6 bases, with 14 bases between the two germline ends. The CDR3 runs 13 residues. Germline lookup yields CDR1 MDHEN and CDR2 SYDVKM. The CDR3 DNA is TGTGCCAGCAGGGAGGACGGGATAGCTGAAGCTTTCTTT. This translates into CASREDGIAEAFF.

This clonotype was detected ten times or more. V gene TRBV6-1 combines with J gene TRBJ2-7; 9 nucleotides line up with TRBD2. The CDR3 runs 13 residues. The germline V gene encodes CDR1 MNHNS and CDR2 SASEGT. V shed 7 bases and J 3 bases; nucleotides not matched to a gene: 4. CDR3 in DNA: TGTGCCAGCATGAGACTAGCGGACTACGAGCAGTACTTC. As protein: CASMRLADYEQYF.

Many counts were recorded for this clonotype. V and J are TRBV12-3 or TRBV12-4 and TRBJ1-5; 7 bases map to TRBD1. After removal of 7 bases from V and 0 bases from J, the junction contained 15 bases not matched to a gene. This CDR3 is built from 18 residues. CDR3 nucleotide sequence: TGTGCCAGCACACGGGACGCAGGGGGGCCGTATAGCAATCAGCCCCAGCATTTT. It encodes CASTRDAGGPYSNQPQHF.

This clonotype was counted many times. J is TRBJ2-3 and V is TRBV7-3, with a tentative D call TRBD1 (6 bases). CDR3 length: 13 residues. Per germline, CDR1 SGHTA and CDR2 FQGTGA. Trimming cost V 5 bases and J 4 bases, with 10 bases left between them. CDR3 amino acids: CASSTTGSDTQYF. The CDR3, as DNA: TGTGCCAGCAGCACAACAGGGTCAGATACGCAGTATTTT.

The CDR3 is CASSFRGSQSGNTIYF. In DNA form, the CDR3 reads TGTGCCAGCAGCTTTCGGGGGTCTCAGTCTGGAAACACCATATATTTT. V usage is TRBV5-5 and J usage is TRBJ1-3; D perhaps matches TRBD1 (5 bases). This CDR3 contains 16 residues. The V and J ends lost 2 bases and 1 base respectively, with 13 bases between them. The germline V gene has CDR1 SGHKS and CDR2 YYEKEE (reference sequence).

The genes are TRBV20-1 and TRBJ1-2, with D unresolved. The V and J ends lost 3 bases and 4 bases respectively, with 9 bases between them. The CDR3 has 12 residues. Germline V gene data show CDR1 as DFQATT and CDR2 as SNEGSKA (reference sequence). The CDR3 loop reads CSASGQAYGYTF. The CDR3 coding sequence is TGCAGTGCTAGTGGGCAGGCCTATGGCTACACCTTC.

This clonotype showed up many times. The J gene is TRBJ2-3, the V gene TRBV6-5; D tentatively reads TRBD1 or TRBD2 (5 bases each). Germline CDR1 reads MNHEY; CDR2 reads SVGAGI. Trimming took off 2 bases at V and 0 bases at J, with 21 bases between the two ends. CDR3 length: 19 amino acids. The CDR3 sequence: CASSYHRGYTEPSTDTQYF. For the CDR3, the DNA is TGTGCCAGCAGTTACCATCGGGGCTACACGGAGCCTAGCACAGATACGCAGTATTTT.

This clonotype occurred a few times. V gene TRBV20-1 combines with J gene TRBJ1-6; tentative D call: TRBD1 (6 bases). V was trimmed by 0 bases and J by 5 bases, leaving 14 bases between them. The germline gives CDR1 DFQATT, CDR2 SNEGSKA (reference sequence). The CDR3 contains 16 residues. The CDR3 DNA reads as TGCAGTGCTAGAGAGGTCAGGGGACACAATAATTCACCCCTCCACTTT. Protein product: CSAREVRGHNNSPLHF.

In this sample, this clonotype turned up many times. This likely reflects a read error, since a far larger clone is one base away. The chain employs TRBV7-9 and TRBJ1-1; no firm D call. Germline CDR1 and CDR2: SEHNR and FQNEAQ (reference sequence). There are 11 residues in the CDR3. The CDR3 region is CASSRNAEAFF. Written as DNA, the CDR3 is TGTGCCAGCAGCCGGAACGCTGAAGCTTTCTTT.

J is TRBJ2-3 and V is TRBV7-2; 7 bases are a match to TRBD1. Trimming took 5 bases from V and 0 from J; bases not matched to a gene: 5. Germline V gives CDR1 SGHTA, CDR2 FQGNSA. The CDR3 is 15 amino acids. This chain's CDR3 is CASSVWDSSTDTQYF. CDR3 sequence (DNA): TGTGCCAGCAGCGTATGGGACAGTAGCACAGATACGCAGTATTTT.

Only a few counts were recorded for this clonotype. This CDR3 is CASSYTARRVYTGELFF. The CDR3 DNA reads TGTGCCAGCAGTTACACGGCCCGGCGAGTGTACACCGGGGAGCTGTTTTTT. This rearrangement joins TRBV6-2 or TRBV6-3 to TRBJ2-2; D gene uncertain. The CDR3 loop spans 17 amino acids. CDR1 is MNHEY, CDR2 SVGEGT, per germline. Trimming took off 2 bases at V and 3 bases at J, with 16 bases between the two ends.

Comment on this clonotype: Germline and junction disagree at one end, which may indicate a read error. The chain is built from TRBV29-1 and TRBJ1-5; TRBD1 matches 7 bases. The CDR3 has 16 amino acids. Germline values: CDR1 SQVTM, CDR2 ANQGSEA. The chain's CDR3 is CGVLTGEGAYNQPQHF. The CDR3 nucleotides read TGCGGCGTCCTCACCGGCGAGGGGGCGTACAATCAGCCCCAGCATTTT.

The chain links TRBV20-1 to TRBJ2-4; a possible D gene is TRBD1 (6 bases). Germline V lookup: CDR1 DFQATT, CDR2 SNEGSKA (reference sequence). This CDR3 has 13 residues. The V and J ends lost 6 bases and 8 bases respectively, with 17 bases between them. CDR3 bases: TGCAGTGCATTACAGGGACCCCGGGACATTCAGTACTTC. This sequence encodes CSALQGPRDIQYF.

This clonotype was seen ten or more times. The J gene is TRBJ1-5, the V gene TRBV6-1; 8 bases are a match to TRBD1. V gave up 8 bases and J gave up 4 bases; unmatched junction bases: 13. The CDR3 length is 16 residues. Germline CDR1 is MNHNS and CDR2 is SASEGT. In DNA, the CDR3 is TGTGCCAGCGCCCTTACAGGGGGGTTCGGAAATCAGCCCCAGCATTTT. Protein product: CASALTGGFGNQPQHF.

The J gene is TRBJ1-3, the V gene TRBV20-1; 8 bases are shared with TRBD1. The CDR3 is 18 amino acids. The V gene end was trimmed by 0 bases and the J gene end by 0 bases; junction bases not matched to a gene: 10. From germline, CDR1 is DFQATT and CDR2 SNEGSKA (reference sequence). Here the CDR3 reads CSARDTQGATSSGNTIYF. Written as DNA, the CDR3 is TGCAGTGCTAGAGATACCCAGGGGGCGACCAGCTCTGGAAACACCATATATTTT.

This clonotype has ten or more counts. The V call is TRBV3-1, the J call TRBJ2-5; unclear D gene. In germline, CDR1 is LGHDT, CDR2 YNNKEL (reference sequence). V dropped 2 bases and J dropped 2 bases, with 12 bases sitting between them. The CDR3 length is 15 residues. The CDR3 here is CASSQPTGRQETQYF. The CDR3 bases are TGTGCCAGCAGCCAACCGACGGGCAGGCAAGAGACCCAGTACTTC.

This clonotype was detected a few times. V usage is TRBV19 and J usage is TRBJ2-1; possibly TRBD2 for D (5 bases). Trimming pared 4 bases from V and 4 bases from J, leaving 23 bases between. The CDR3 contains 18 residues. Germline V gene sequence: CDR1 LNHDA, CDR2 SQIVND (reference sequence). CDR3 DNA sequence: TGTGCCAGTAGTACCCCATCTAGCTACCCACGAGGGTACAATGAGCAGTTCTTC. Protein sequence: CASSTPSSYPRGYNEQFF.

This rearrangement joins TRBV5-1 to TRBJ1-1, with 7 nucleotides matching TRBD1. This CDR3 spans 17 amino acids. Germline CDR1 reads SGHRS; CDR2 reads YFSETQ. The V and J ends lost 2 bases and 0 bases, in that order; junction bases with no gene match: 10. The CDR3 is CASSFSGTVLMNTEAFF. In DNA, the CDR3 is TGCGCCAGCAGCTTTTCCGGGACAGTCCTTATGAACACTGAAGCTTTCTTT. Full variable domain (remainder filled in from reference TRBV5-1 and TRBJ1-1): KAGVTQTPRYLIKTRGQQVTLSCSPISGHRSVSWYQQTPGQGLQFLFEYFSETQRNKGNFPGRFSGRQFSNSRSEMNVSTLELGDSALYLCASSFSGTVLMNTEAFFGQGTRLTVV.

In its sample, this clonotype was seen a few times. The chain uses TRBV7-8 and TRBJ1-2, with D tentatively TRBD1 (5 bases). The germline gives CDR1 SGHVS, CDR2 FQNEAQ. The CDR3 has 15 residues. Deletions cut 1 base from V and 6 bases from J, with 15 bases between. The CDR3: CASSLGRERGNGYTF. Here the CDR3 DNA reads TGTGCCAGCAGCTTAGGCAGGGAGCGGGGAAATGGCTACACCTTC.

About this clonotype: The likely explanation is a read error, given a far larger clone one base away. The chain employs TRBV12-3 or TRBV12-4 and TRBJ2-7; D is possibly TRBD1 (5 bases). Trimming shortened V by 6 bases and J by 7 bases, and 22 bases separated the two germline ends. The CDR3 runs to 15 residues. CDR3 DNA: TGTGCCAGCAGCCTCGAGTGGGATAAGGACAATGAGCAGTACTTC. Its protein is CASSLEWDKDNEQYF.

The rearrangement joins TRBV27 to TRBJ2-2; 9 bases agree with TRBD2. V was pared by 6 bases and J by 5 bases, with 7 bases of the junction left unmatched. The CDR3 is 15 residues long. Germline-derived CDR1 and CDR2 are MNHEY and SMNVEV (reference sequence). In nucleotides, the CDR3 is TGTGCCAGCAGGGAGCGGGGGGCTCCAACCGGGGAGCTGTTTTTT. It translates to CASRERGAPTGELFF.